This is a list of T cell receptor beta chains from one sample in a study of blood T cell repertoires in COVID-19. The repertoire was sequenced with immunoSEQ multiplex PCR; TCRdb's copy has only in-frame clones and lacks some. The sample includes approximately 220,000 clones, approximately 86% of them seen just once. Material for sequencing was peripheral blood. These receptors originate from a man in his forties or fifties with acute or convalescent COVID-19. The CDR3 runs from the conserved cysteine through the conserved F or W. Fields, in order: CDR3 length, V gene, J gene, D gene, clone size, CDR3 DNA, CDR3 protein. A D gene is named only where the DNA matches it firmly. Where a row states a size, it is once, few, many or the class of an expanded clone; other rows omit it.

14	TRBV2	TRBJ2-7	.	.	TGTGCCAGCAGTGATACAGGTGGGGCCTACGAGCAGTACTTC	CASSDTGGAYEQYF
15	TRBV5-4	TRBJ1-2	.	.	TGTGCCAGCAGCTTGGATTGGAGGGCTAACTATGGCTACACCTTC	CASSLDWRANYGYTF
14	TRBV6-5	TRBJ2-7	TRBD1	.	TGTGCCAGCAGTTACAACAGGGGAGTCTACGAGCAGTACTTC	CASSYNRGVYEQYF
14	TRBV28	TRBJ1-2	.	.	TGTGCCAGCAGTTTATCAGAGGGCCGCTATGGCTACACCTTC	CASSLSEGRYGYTF
16	TRBV27	TRBJ2-4	.	.	TGTGCCAGCGGCCTCCGGACAGAACTAGCCAAAAACATTCAGTACTTC	CASGLRTELAKNIQYF
14	TRBV6-5	TRBJ1-2	.	.	TGTGCCACCTCTCCCCCCCTCAAGGGGCTTGGCTACACCTTC	CATSPPLKGLGYTF
16	TRBV19	TRBJ2-5	TRBD2	many	TGTGCCAGTAGAGGACTAGCGGGGGGGCGAGGAGAGACCCAGTACTTC	CASRGLAGGRGETQYF
16	TRBV11-1	TRBJ2-1	.	.	TGTGCCAGCAGCTTAGCGGGAGAGATCTCCTACAATGAGCAGTTCTTC	CASSLAGEISYNEQFF
13	TRBV7-7	TRBJ2-1	.	.	TGTGCTAGCAGCTTAGCGAACGGGGATGAGCAGTTCTTC	CASSLANGDEQFF
15	TRBV18	TRBJ2-7	.	few	TGTGCCAGCTCGCCCCGTCTGACGGGCTCCTACGAGCAGTACTTC	CASSPRLTGSYEQYF
14	TRBV14	TRBJ1-4	.	.	TGTGCCAGCAGCCAAGGCCCGGCGGATGAAAAACTGTTTTTT	CASSQGPADEKLFF
13	TRBV10-3	TRBJ1-2	.	.	TGTGCCACCAAAAAACAGGGAGACTATGGCTACACCTTC	CATKKQGDYGYTF
15	TRBV6-6	TRBJ2-5	TRBD2	.	TGTGCCAGCAGCCGGACTAGCGGGGGGGCCGAGACCCAGTACTTC	CASSRTSGGAETQYF
14	TRBV7-9	TRBJ2-2	TRBD1	once	TGTGCCAGCAGCCGGACAGGGTGGGTCGGGGAGCTGTTTTTT	CASSRTGWVGELFF